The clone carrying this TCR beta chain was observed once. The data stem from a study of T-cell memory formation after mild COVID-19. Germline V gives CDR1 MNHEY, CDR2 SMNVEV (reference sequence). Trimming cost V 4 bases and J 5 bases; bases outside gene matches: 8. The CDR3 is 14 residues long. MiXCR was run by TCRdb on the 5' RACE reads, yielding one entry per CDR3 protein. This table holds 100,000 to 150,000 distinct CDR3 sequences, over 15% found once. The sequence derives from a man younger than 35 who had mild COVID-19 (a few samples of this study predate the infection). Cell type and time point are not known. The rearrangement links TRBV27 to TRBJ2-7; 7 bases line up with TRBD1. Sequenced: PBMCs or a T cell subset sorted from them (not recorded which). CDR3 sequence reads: CASSSQGVRNEQYV. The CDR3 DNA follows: TGTGCCAGCAGTTCCCAGGGGGTTCGGAACGAGCAGTACGTC.